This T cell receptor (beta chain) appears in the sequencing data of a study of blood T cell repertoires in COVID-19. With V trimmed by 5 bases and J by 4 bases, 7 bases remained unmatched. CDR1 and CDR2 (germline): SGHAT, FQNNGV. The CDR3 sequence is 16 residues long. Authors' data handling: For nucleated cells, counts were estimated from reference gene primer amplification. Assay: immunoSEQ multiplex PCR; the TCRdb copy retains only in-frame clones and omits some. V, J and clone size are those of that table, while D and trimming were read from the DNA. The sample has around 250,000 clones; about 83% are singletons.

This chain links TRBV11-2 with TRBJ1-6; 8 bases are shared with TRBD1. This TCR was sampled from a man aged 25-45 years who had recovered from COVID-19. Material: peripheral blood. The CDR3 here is CASSPRTGKYNSPLHF. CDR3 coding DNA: TGTGCCAGCAGCCCCCGGACAGGGAAGTATAATTCACCCCTCCACTTT.